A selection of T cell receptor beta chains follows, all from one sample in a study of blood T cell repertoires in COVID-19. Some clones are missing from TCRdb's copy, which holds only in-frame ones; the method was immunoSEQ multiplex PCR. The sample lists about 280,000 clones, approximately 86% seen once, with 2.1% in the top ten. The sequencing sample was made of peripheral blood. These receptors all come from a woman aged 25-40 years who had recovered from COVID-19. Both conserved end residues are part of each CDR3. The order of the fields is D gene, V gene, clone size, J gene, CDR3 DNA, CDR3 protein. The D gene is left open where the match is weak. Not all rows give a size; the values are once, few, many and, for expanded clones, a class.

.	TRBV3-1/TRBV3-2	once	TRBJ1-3	TGTGCCAGCAGCCAAGGCGCGGCTGGAAACACCATATATTTT	CASSQGAAGNTIYF
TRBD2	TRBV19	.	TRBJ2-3	TGTGCCAGTAGTATGCTAGCGGGAGGTCCCACAGATACGCAGTATTTT	CASSMLAGGPTDTQYF
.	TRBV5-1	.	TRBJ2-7	TGCGCCAGCAGCGTCGCCTCACCGGTGGGAGGAGAGCAGTACTTC	CASSVASPVGGEQYF
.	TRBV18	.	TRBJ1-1	TGTGCCAGCTCACCACCAGGGGCCTCCAACACTGAAGCTTTCTTT	CASSPPGASNTEAFF
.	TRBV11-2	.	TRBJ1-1	TGTGCCAGCAGCTACCACCCACAGGGAAGGGAAGGTGAAGCTTTCTTT	CASSYHPQGREGEAFF
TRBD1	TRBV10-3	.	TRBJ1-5	TGTGCCATCAGTTCCGGGACAGGGGATCAGCCCCAGCATTTT	CAISSGTGDQPQHF
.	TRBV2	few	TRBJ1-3	TGTGCCAGCAGTGAATACAGACCCTCTGGAAACACCATATATTTT	CASSEYRPSGNTIYF
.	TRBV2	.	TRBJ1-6	TGTGCCAGCATTCTCGACAGGCTTAATTCACCCCTCCACTTT	CASILDRLNSPLHF
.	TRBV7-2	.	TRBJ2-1	TGTGCCAGCAGCTTTCCGGGGAGCTCCTACAATGAGCAGTTCTTC	CASSFPGSSYNEQFF
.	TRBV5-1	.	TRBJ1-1	TGCGCCAGCAGCTTGGATGACATGAACACTGAAGCTTTCTTT	CASSLDDMNTEAFF
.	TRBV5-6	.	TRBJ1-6	TGTGCCAGCAGCGCCACCGGGAGGGAGGATTCACCCCTCCACTTT	CASSATGREDSPLHF
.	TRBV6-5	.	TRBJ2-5	TGTGCCAGCAGTTACCCTCTAGCGCCGGAGACCCAGTACTTC	CASSYPLAPETQYF
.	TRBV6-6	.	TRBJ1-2	TGTGCCAGCATGGGCGCCGCAGGTGGCTACACCTTC	CASMGAAGGYTF
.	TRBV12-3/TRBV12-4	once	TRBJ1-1	TGTGCCAGCAGCCGCGCTTCTGGCACTGAAGCTTTCTTT	CASSRASGTEAFF
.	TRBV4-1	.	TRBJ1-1	TGCGCCAGCAGCCAAGATCGGGGGGGTTGGACTGAAGCTTTCTTT	CASSQDRGGWTEAFF
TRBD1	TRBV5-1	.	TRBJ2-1	TGCGCCAGCAGCTTGAAGGGACAGGGAACCAATGAGCAGTTCTTC	CASSLKGQGTNEQFF
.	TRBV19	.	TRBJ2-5	TGTGCCAGTACGGGTCATGTACAAGAGACCCAGTACTTC	CASTGHVQETQYF
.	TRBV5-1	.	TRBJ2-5	TGCGCCAGCGCGAGGGGGGGCCGAGAGACCCAGTACTTC	CASARGGRETQYF
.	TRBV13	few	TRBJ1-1	TGTGCCAGCAGCTCCCTCTCGGCGGGCGCCTCAAACACTGAAGCTTTCTTT	CASSSLSAGASNTEAFF
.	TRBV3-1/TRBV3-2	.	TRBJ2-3	TGTGCCAGCAGCCAACCGACTAAGGCAGATACGCAGTATTTT	CASSQPTKADTQYF
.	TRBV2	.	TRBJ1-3	TGTGCCAGCCTCCTCTCTGGAAACACCATATATTTT	CASLLSGNTIYF
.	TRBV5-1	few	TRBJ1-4	TGCGCCAGCAGCTTGGAGGGGATGATGGGAACTAATGAAAAACTGTTTTTT	CASSLEGMMGTNEKLFF
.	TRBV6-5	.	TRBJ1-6	TGTGCCAGCAGTTTGCGGGCCCCAAATTCACCCCTCCACTTT	CASSLRAPNSPLHF
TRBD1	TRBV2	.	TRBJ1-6	TGTGCCAGCGCTCGACAGGGGTTGGGTAATTCACCCCTCCACTTT	CASARQGLGNSPLHF
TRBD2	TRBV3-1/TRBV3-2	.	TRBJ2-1	TGTGCCAGCAGCCAAGAATTCGTCCTAGCGGGGGGCAATGAGCAGTTCTTC	CASSQEFVLAGGNEQFF
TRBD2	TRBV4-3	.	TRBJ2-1	TGCGCCAGCAGCCAAGAACCGGGACTAGCGTATGGGGTGGGCGATGAGCAGTTCTTC	CASSQEPGLAYGVGDEQFF
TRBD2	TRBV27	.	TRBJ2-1	TGTGCCAGCAGGTTAGCGGGAGGGCGCCTCGGAGATGAGCAGTTCTTC	CASRLAGGRLGDEQFF
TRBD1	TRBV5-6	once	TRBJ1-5	TGTGCCAGCAGCTCGTGGACAGGGCGGCCGGAGCCCCAGCATTTT	CASSSWTGRPEPQHF
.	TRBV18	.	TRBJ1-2	TGTGCCAGCTCACCAGGCGAGATTTCGGGCTATGGCTACACCTTC	CASSPGEISGYGYTF
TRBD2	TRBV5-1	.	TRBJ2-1	TGCGCCAGCCGCGGGGGGGCAGAAGGGGAGCAGTTCTTC	CASRGGAEGEQFF
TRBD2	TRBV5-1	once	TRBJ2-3	TGCGCCAGCAGCTGGGGACTAGCGGGGGTTCTGGATACGCAGTATTTT	CASSWGLAGVLDTQYF
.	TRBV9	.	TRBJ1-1	TGTGCCAGCAGCACGGAGGGAAACACTGAAGCTTTCTTT	CASSTEGNTEAFF
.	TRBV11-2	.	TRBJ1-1	TGTGCCAGCAGGGGCCTCCGTCTGAACACTGAAGCTTTCTTT	CASRGLRLNTEAFF
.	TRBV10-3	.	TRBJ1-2	TGTGCCATCACTACAGGGAACTATGGCTACACCTTC	CAITTGNYGYTF
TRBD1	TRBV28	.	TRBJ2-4	TGTGCCAGCAGTTTAATCCAGGGGGCGAGAGACATTCAGTACTTC	CASSLIQGARDIQYF
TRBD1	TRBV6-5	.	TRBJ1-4	TGTGCCAGCAGTCCGCGGACAGGGGTAAAACTGTTTTTT	CASSPRTGVKLFF
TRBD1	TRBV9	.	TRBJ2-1	TGTGCCAGCAGCGTAGACGGACAGGGCTACAATGAGCAGTTCTTC	CASSVDGQGYNEQFF
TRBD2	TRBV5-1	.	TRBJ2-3	TGCGCCAGCAGCCAACGGGAGGGCCACACAGATACGCAGTATTTT	CASSQREGHTDTQYF
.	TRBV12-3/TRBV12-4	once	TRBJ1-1	TGTGCCAGCAGTCCCTTATTGCCGGGGGCTTTCTTT	CASSPLLPGAFF
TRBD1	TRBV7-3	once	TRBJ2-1	TGTGCCAGCAGCTTAACGGGGGACAGTGAGCAGTTCTTC	CASSLTGDSEQFF